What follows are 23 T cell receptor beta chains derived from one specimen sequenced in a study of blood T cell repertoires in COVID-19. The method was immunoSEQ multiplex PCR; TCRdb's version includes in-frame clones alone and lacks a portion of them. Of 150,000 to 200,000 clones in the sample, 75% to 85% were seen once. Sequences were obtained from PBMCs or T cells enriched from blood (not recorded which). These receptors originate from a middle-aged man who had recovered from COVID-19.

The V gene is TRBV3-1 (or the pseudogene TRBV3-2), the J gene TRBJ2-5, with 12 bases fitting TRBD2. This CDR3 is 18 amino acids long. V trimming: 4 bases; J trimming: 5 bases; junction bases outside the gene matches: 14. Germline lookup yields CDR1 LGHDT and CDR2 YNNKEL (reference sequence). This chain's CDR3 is CASSPSGGAGVVLETQYF. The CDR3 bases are TGTGCCAGCAGCCCTAGCGGGGGGGCCGGGGTGGTCCTGGAGACCCAGTACTTC.

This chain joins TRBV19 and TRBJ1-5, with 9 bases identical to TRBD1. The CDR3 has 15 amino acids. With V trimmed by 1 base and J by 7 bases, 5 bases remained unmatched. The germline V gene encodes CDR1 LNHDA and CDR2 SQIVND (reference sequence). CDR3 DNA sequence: TGTGCCAGTAGTATAGTGGGACAGGGAGGCCAGCCCCAGCATTTT. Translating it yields CASSIVGQGGQPQHF.

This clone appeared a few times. The CDR3 region is CASSPRWSGGETQYF. The CDR3 DNA reads TGTGCCAGCTCACCGAGATGGTCAGGGGGAGAGACCCAGTACTTC. The V call is TRBV18, the J call TRBJ2-5, with 7 nucleotides matching TRBD1. The CDR3 loop spans 15 amino acids. V trimming: 3 bases; J trimming: 4 bases; junction bases outside the gene matches: 8. Per the germline V gene, CDR1 is KGHSH and CDR2 is LQKENI.

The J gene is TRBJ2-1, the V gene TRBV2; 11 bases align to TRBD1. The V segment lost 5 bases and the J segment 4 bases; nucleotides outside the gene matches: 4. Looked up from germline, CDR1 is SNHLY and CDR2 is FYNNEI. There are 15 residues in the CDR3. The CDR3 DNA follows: TGTGCCAGCAGTCGGACAGGGGGCACGTACAATGAGCAGTTCTTC. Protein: CASSRTGGTYNEQFF. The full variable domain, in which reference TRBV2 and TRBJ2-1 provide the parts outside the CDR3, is EPEVTQTPSHQVTQMGQEVILRCVPISNHLYFYWYRQILGQKVEFLVSFYNNEISEKSEIFDDQFSVERPDGSNFTLKIRSTKLEDSAMYFCASSRTGGTYNEQFFGPGTRLTVL.

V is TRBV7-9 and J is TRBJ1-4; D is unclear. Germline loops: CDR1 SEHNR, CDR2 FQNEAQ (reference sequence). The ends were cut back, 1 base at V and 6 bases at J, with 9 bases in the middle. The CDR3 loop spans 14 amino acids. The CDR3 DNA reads TGTGCCAGCAGCTTAGGACATATATATGAAAAACTGTTTTTT. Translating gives CASSLGHIYEKLFF.

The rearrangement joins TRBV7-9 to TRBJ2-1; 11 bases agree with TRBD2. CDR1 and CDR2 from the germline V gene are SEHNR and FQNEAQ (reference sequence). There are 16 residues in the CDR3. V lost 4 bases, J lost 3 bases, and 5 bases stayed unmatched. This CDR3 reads CASSSLTSGVYNEQFF. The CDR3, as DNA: TGTGCCAGCAGCTCTTTGACTAGCGGGGTCTACAATGAGCAGTTCTTC.

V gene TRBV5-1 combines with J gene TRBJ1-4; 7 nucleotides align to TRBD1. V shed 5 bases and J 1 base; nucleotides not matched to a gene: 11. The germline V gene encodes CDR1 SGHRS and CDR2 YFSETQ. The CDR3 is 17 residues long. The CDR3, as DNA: TGCGCCAGCAGATACACAGGGGCGCTGAAAACTAATGAAAAACTGTTTTTT. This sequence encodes CASRYTGALKTNEKLFF.

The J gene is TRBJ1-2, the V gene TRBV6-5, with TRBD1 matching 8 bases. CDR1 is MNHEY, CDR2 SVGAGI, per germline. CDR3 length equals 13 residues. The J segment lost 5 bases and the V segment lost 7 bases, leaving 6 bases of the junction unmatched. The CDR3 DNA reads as TGTGCCAGCACGGACAGGGCGAAATATGGCTACACCTTC. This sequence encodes CASTDRAKYGYTF.

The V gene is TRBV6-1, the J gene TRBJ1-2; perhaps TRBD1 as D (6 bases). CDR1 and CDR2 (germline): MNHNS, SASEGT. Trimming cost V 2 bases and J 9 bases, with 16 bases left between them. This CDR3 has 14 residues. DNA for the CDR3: TGTGCCAGCAGTGAAAGGGGGTCGACGGCGAGCTACACCTTC. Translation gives CASSERGSTASYTF.

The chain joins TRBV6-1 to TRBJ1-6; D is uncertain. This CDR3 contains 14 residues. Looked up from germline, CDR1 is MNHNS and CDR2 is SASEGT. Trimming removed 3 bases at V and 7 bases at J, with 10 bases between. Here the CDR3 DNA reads TGTGCCAGCAGTGACGGGGTCCGGAATTCACCCCTCCACTTT. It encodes CASSDGVRNSPLHF.

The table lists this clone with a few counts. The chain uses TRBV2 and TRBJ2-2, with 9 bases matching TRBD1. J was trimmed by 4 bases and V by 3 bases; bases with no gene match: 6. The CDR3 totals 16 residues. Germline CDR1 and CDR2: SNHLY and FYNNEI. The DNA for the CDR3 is TGTGCCAGCAGTGATTGGACAGGGGTCGGCACCGGGGAGCTGTTTTTT. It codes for CASSDWTGVGTGELFF.

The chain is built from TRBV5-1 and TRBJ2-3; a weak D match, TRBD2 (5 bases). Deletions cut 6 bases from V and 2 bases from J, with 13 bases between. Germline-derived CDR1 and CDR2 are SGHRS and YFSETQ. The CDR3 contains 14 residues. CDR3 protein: CASIEGRTTDTQYF. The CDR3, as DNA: TGCGCCAGCATCGAGGGCAGGACCACAGATACGCAGTATTTT.

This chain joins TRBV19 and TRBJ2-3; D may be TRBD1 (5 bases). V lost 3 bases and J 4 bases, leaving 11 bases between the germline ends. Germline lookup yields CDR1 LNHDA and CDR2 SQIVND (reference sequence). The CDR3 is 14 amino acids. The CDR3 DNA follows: TGTGCCAGTAGTATCGGCAGGGTGTCAGATACGCAGTATTTT. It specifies CASSIGRVSDTQYF. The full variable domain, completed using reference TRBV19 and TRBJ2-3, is DGGITQSPKYLFRKEGQNVTLSCEQNLNHDAMYWYRQDPGQGLRLIYYSQIVNDFQKGDIAEGYSVSREKKESFPLTVTSAQKNPTAFYLCASSIGRVSDTQYFGPGTRLTVL.

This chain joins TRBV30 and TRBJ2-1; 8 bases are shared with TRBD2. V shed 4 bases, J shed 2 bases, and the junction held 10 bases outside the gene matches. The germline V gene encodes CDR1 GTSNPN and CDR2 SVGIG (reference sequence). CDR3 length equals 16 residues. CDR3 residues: CAWTRSGLATYNEQFF. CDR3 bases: TGTGCCTGGACCCGCTCAGGACTAGCCACCTACAATGAGCAGTTCTTC.

CDR3 in amino acids: CASRSPGLGGETQYF. DNA for the CDR3: TGCGCCAGCAGATCACCCGGACTCGGGGGGGAGACCCAGTACTTC. The chain links TRBV4-1 to TRBJ2-5, with TRBD2 identical over 7 bases. CDR3 length equals 15 residues. Unmatched junction bases numbered 12, after V lost 6 bases and J lost 5 bases. CDR1 and CDR2 (germline): MGHRA, YSYEKL.

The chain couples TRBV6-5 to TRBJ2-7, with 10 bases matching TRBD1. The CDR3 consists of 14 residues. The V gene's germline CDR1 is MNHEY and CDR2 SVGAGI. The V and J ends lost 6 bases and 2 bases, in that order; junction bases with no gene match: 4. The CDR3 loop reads CASRMTGGPYEQYV. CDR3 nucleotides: TGTGCCAGCAGAATGACAGGGGGCCCCTACGAGCAGTACGTC.

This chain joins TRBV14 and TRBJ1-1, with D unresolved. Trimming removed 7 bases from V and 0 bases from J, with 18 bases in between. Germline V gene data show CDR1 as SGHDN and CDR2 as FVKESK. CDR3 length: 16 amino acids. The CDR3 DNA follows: TGTGCCAGCACTCGGGGTTCTCTTTCCATGAACACTGAAGCTTTCTTT. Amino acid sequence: CASTRGSLSMNTEAFF.

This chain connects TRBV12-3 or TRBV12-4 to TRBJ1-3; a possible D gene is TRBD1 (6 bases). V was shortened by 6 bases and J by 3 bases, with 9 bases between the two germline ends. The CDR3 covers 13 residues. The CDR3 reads CASRQGYGNTIYF. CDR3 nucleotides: TGTGCCAGCAGACAGGGTTATGGAAACACCATATATTTT.

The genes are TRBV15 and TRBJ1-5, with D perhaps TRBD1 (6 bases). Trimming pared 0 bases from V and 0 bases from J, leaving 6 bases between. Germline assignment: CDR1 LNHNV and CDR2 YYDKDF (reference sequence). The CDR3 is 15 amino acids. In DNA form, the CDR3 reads TGTGCCACCAGCAGAGAAGGGGGTAGCAATCAGCCCCAGCATTTT. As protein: CATSREGGSNQPQHF.

The CDR3 is CASSGPSGSTGELFF. The CDR3 nucleotides read TGTGCCAGCAGCGGCCCCTCTGGGAGCACCGGGGAGCTGTTTTTT. This rearrangement joins TRBV6-5 to TRBJ2-2, with D possibly matching TRBD2 (5 bases). V shed 6 bases and J shed 4 bases, with 15 bases lying between them. The CDR3 sequence is 15 residues long. Per germline, CDR1 MNHEY and CDR2 SVGAGI.

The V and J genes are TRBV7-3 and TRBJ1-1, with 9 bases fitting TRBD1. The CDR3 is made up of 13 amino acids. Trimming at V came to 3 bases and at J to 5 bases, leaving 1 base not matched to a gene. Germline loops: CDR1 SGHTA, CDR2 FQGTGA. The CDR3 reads CASSFDRGTEAFF. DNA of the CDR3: TGTGCCAGCAGCTTTGACAGGGGGACTGAAGCTTTCTTT.

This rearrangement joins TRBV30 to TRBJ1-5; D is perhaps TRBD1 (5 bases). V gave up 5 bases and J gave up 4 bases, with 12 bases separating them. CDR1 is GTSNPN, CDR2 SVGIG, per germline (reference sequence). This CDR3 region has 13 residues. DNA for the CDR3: TGTGCCTGGGGGGCGGGGGTAAATCAGCCCCAGCATTTT. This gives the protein CAWGAGVNQPQHF. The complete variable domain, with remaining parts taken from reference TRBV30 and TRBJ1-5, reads SQTIHQWPATLVQPVGSPLSLECTVEGTSNPNLYWYRQAAGRGLQLLFYSVGIGQISSEVPQNLSASRPQDRQFILSSKKLLLSDSGFYLCAWGAGVNQPQHFGDGTRLSIL.

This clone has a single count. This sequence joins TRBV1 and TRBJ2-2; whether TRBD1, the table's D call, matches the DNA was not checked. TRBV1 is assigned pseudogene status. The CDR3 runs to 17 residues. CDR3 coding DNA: TGCACCAGCAGCCGCCCGACAGGGGGTCGTCGCACCGGGGAGCTGTTTTTT. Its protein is CTSSRPTGGRRTGELFF.